Listed below are T cell receptor beta chains from one sample, sequenced in a study of blood T cell repertoires in COVID-19. Data came from immunoSEQ multiplex PCR; TCRdb stores just in-frame clones and leaves some out. The table records some 73,000 clones, around 81% of them present only once. The sample comprised peripheral blood. The receptor set was obtained from a human donor in a cohort sampled during active COVID-19. Each CDR3 is given with its conserved first and last residue. The D gene is left open where the match is weak. Clone size is shown for a subset of rows, as once, few, many or a class of expanded clone.

CDR3 protein: CASSVTGGAVYGYTF
CDR3 DNA: TGTGCCAGCAGCGTTACAGGGGGCGCGGTCTATGGCTACACCTTC
J gene: TRBJ1-2
V gene: TRBV9
D gene: TRBD1
clone size: -

CDR3 protein: CASSPLGGQYYNEQFF
CDR3 DNA: TGTGCCAGCAGCCCCCTTGGTGGACAGTACTACAATGAGCAGTTCTTC
J gene: TRBJ2-1
V gene: TRBV3-1/TRBV3-2
D gene: -
clone size: -

CDR3 protein: CASSLTGTLSYEQYF
CDR3 DNA: TGTGCCAGCAGCCTGACAGGGACACTCTCCTACGAGCAGTACTTC
J gene: TRBJ2-7
V gene: TRBV6-5
D gene: TRBD1
clone size: -

CDR3 protein: CASSDLTDNSPLHF
CDR3 DNA: TGTGCCAGCAGTGATTTGACAGATAATTCACCCCTCCACTTT
J gene: TRBJ1-6
V gene: TRBV6-1
D gene: -
clone size: -

CDR3 protein: CSVEDPGNTEAFF
CDR3 DNA: TGCAGCGTTGAAGATCCCGGGAACACTGAAGCTTTCTTT
J gene: TRBJ1-1
V gene: TRBV29-1
D gene: -
clone size: few

CDR3 protein: CASSLMPGALNEQFF
CDR3 DNA: TGTGCCAGCAGCTTAATGCCAGGGGCCCTCAATGAGCAGTTCTTC
J gene: TRBJ2-1
V gene: TRBV7-3
D gene: -
clone size: -

CDR3 protein: CASKFNRDSPQETQYF
CDR3 DNA: TGCGCCAGCAAATTCAACCGGGACAGCCCGCAAGAGACCCAGTACTTC
J gene: TRBJ2-5
V gene: TRBV5-1
D gene: TRBD1
clone size: -

CDR3 protein: CASTLRGGGDTQYF
CDR3 DNA: TGCGCCAGCACGCTACGAGGGGGCGGAGATACGCAGTATTTT
J gene: TRBJ2-3
V gene: TRBV5-1
D gene: TRBD1
clone size: -

CDR3 protein: CASSQLTGSGETQYF
CDR3 DNA: TGCGCCAGCAGCCAATTGACAGGTTCAGGAGAGACCCAGTACTTC
J gene: TRBJ2-5
V gene: TRBV4-1
D gene: -
clone size: -

CDR3 protein: CASSLTQRHSYEQYF
CDR3 DNA: TGTGCCAGCAGTTTAACGCAGCGGCACTCCTACGAGCAGTACTTC
J gene: TRBJ2-7
V gene: TRBV28
D gene: -
clone size: -

CDR3 protein: CASSGTGGADTQYF
CDR3 DNA: TGTGCCAGCAGTGGGACAGGGGGCGCAGATACGCAGTATTTT
J gene: TRBJ2-3
V gene: TRBV6-4
D gene: TRBD1
clone size: -

CDR3 protein: CATSDHREGSNQPQHF
CDR3 DNA: TGTGCCACCAGTGATCACCGAGAGGGTAGCAATCAGCCCCAGCATTTT
J gene: TRBJ1-5
V gene: TRBV24-1
D gene: -
clone size: -

CDR3 protein: CASSYAYDRLSYEQYF
CDR3 DNA: TGTGCCAGCAGCTACGCATACGACAGGCTCTCCTACGAGCAGTACTTC
J gene: TRBJ2-7
V gene: TRBV6-6
D gene: -
clone size: -

CDR3 protein: CASSSLTGSTEAFF
CDR3 DNA: TGTGCCAGCAGCTCCCTGACAGGGTCCACTGAAGCTTTCTTT
J gene: TRBJ1-1
V gene: TRBV5-5
D gene: TRBD1
clone size: -

CDR3 protein: CASSLTGGEGQPQHF
CDR3 DNA: TGTGCCAGCAGCTTGACAGGGGGCGAAGGGCAGCCCCAGCATTTT
J gene: TRBJ1-5
V gene: TRBV7-9
D gene: TRBD1
clone size: -

CDR3 protein: CASSLGTDNTEAFF
CDR3 DNA: TGCGCCAGCAGCTTGGGGACAGATAACACTGAAGCTTTCTTT
J gene: TRBJ1-1
V gene: TRBV5-1
D gene: -
clone size: -

CDR3 protein: CASSLEGLAGATDTQYF
CDR3 DNA: TGTGCCAGCAGCTTAGAGGGACTAGCGGGGGCCACAGATACGCAGTATTTT
J gene: TRBJ2-3
V gene: TRBV7-9
D gene: TRBD2
clone size: once

CDR3 protein: CASSLIENTDTQYF
CDR3 DNA: TGTGCCAGCAGCTTAATTGAGAACACAGATACGCAGTATTTT
J gene: TRBJ2-3
V gene: TRBV5-4
D gene: -
clone size: -

CDR3 protein: CASSELAGPYNEQFF
CDR3 DNA: TGTGCCAGCAGCGAACTAGCGGGGCCCTACAATGAGCAGTTCTTC
J gene: TRBJ2-1
V gene: TRBV13
D gene: TRBD2
clone size: -

CDR3 protein: CASSLDRDGDTEAFF
CDR3 DNA: TGTGCCAGCAGCTTAGATCGGGATGGGGACACTGAAGCTTTCTTT
J gene: TRBJ1-1
V gene: TRBV11-3
D gene: -
clone size: -

CDR3 protein: CASSNTFYGYTF
CDR3 DNA: TGTGCCAGCAGCAACACCTTCTATGGCTACACCTTC
J gene: TRBJ1-2
V gene: TRBV7-9
D gene: -
clone size: many

CDR3 protein: CASRWWGLGYGYTF
CDR3 DNA: TGTGCCAGCCGGTGGTGGGGGCTTGGATATGGCTACACCTTC
J gene: TRBJ1-2
V gene: TRBV5-4
D gene: -
clone size: -

CDR3 protein: CSVGTASGANVLTF
CDR3 DNA: TGCAGCGTCGGGACAGCCTCTGGGGCCAACGTCCTGACTTTC
J gene: TRBJ2-6
V gene: TRBV29-1
D gene: TRBD1
clone size: once

CDR3 protein: CASSSPTGRGYEQYF
CDR3 DNA: TGTGCCAGCAGCTCCCCCACAGGGCGAGGTTACGAGCAGTACTTC
J gene: TRBJ2-7
V gene: TRBV7-2
D gene: -
clone size: -

CDR3 protein: CASSSTGIQETQYF
CDR3 DNA: TGTGCCAGCTCGTCGACAGGGATCCAAGAGACCCAGTACTTC
J gene: TRBJ2-5
V gene: TRBV18
D gene: TRBD1
clone size: once

CDR3 protein: CASSKDSLTTYEQYF
CDR3 DNA: TGTGCCAGCAGTAAAGACAGCCTGACCACCTACGAGCAGTACTTC
J gene: TRBJ2-7
V gene: TRBV2
D gene: -
clone size: -

CDR3 protein: CASSPQGSNQPQHF
CDR3 DNA: TGCGCCAGCAGCCCCCAGGGCAGCAATCAGCCCCAGCATTTT
J gene: TRBJ1-5
V gene: TRBV5-1
D gene: -
clone size: -

CDR3 protein: CASRAGVARGTGELFF
CDR3 DNA: TGCGCCAGCAGGGCCGGAGTGGCTCGGGGCACCGGGGAGCTGTTTTTT
J gene: TRBJ2-2
V gene: TRBV4-1
D gene: -
clone size: -

CDR3 protein: CASSHSGGAPADTQYF
CDR3 DNA: TGTGCCAGCAGCCATAGCGGGGGGGCCCCGGCAGATACGCAGTATTTT
J gene: TRBJ2-3
V gene: TRBV11-2
D gene: TRBD2
clone size: -

CDR3 protein: CASVPGRGGSSAFF
CDR3 DNA: TGTGCCAGCGTTCCAGGCAGGGGTGGAAGTTCAGCTTTCTTT
J gene: TRBJ1-1
V gene: TRBV6-1
D gene: -
clone size: -

CDR3 protein: CASIQYSGANVLTF
CDR3 DNA: TGTGCCAGCATTCAGTACTCTGGGGCCAACGTCCTGACTTTC
J gene: TRBJ2-6
V gene: TRBV6-5
D gene: -
clone size: -

CDR3 protein: CASRGPGQGNPYEQYF
CDR3 DNA: TGTGCCAGCAGAGGTCCAGGACAGGGAAATCCCTACGAGCAGTACTTC
J gene: TRBJ2-7
V gene: TRBV2
D gene: TRBD1
clone size: -

CDR3 protein: CASSPLGAGNTEAFF
CDR3 DNA: TGTGCCAGCAGCCCCCTAGGGGCCGGAAACACTGAAGCTTTCTTT
J gene: TRBJ1-1
V gene: TRBV5-6
D gene: -
clone size: -

CDR3 protein: CASSIEAGRQFF
CDR3 DNA: TGTGCCAGTAGTATAGAGGCAGGGCGGCAGTTCTTC
J gene: TRBJ2-1
V gene: TRBV19
D gene: -
clone size: -

CDR3 protein: CASTRAGARGYTF
CDR3 DNA: TGTGCCAGCACGAGGGCGGGGGCTAGGGGCTACACCTTC
J gene: TRBJ1-2
V gene: TRBV11-2
D gene: -
clone size: -

CDR3 protein: CASSEGAGGSEGYTF
CDR3 DNA: TGTGCCAGCAGTGAAGGGGCAGGGGGCTCAGAGGGCTACACCTTC
J gene: TRBJ1-2
V gene: TRBV6-1
D gene: TRBD1
clone size: few

CDR3 protein: CASSQSPENTGELFF
CDR3 DNA: TGCGCCAGCAGTCAAAGCCCCGAGAACACCGGGGAGCTGTTTTTT
J gene: TRBJ2-2
V gene: TRBV23-1
D gene: -
clone size: -

CDR3 protein: CASRFGEGNYEQYF
CDR3 DNA: TGTGCCAGCAGATTTGGGGAGGGGAACTACGAGCAGTACTTC
J gene: TRBJ2-7
V gene: TRBV7-9
D gene: TRBD2
clone size: -

CDR3 protein: CASSLAPQLNYGYTF
CDR3 DNA: TGCGCCAGCAGCTTGGCCCCACAGCTTAACTATGGCTACACCTTC
J gene: TRBJ1-2
V gene: TRBV5-1
D gene: -
clone size: -

CDR3 protein: CAISAGLAGGNEQFF
CDR3 DNA: TGTGCCATCAGTGCGGGACTAGCGGGGGGGAATGAGCAGTTCTTC
J gene: TRBJ2-1
V gene: TRBV10-3
D gene: TRBD2
clone size: -

CDR3 protein: CASSFRGQETQYF
CDR3 DNA: TGTGCCAGCAGTTTCAGGGGGCAAGAGACCCAGTACTTC
J gene: TRBJ2-5
V gene: TRBV7-9
D gene: TRBD1
clone size: -

CDR3 protein: CASSFFGQQETQYF
CDR3 DNA: TGTGCCAGCAGTTTTTTCGGACAGCAAGAGACCCAGTACTTC
J gene: TRBJ2-5
V gene: TRBV28
D gene: -
clone size: -

CDR3 protein: CASSRDRNRWVTQYF
CDR3 DNA: TGTGCCAGCAGCCGGGACAGGAATCGTTGGGTGACCCAGTACTTC
J gene: TRBJ2-5
V gene: TRBV6-5
D gene: TRBD1
clone size: -

CDR3 protein: CASSQDLRGRNSPLHF
CDR3 DNA: TGTGCCAGCAGCCAAGATTTAAGGGGCAGGAATTCACCCCTCCACTTT
J gene: TRBJ1-6
V gene: TRBV4-2
D gene: -
clone size: -

CDR3 protein: CASSTGTGGETQYF
CDR3 DNA: TGTGCCAGCAGTACGGGGACAGGGGGAGAGACCCAGTACTTC
J gene: TRBJ2-5
V gene: TRBV6-5
D gene: TRBD1
clone size: -

CDR3 protein: CASSPSTDTQYF
CDR3 DNA: TGTGCCAGCAGTCCTAGCACAGATACGCAGTATTTT
J gene: TRBJ2-3
V gene: TRBV27
D gene: -
clone size: -

CDR3 protein: CASSKQGPTDTQYF
CDR3 DNA: TGTGCCAGCAGCAAACAGGGGCCCACAGATACGCAGTATTTT
J gene: TRBJ2-3
V gene: TRBV11-3
D gene: TRBD1
clone size: -